Listed below are T cell receptor beta chains from one sample, sequenced in a study of cytomegalovirus exposure and HLA in healthy donors. The repertoire was sequenced with immunoSEQ multiplex PCR; TCRdb's copy has only in-frame clones and lacks some. Of fewer than 150,000 clones in the sample, about three quarters were seen once. The source material was PBMCs. The source of these receptors is a middle-aged man in good health and CMV-seropositive. CDR3s include the opening cysteine and the closing phenylalanine or tryptophan. D genes are given only for firm matches.

>TRBV29-1|TRBJ1-1|.
CSVEGQGNTEAFF
>TRBV10-1|TRBJ1-2|.
CASSDQGSYGYTF
>TRBV5-4|TRBJ2-3|.
CASSSPDRRTDTQYF
>TRBV5-6|TRBJ2-5|TRBD2
CASSLVVAGARETQYF
>TRBV5-1|TRBJ2-3|TRBD1
CASSSRPGQASSTDTQYF
>TRBV9|TRBJ2-2|.
CASSGREAFGTGELFF
>TRBV5-1|TRBJ1-2|.
CASSLLGGAQSYGYTF
>TRBV5-4|TRBJ2-5|TRBD2
CASSPGERGGRETQYF
>TRBV4-1|TRBJ1-4|.
CASSQGEKVREKLFF
>TRBV9|TRBJ2-6|.
CASSVVQGRMANVLTF